This TCR beta chain was recovered during a study of human thymus T cells. Points from the study as a whole: What related research reported was that thymic repertoires overlapped highly among unrelated individuals. Thymic as well as blood repertoires seemed to favor certain V and J genes unevenly.

In corrective heart surgery, resections were taken, and these provided the thymus tissue. Each of the donors was a healthy Finnish infant who was undergoing open corrective cardiac surgery for congenital heart defects. Generated by immunoSEQ multiplex PCR, the TCRdb table keeps only in-frame clones and is missing some. The sample shows about 78,000 clones, just over 95% of them seen only once. Turning to this clone: The target antigen is unknown.

CDR3 length: 13 residues. The germline CDR1 and CDR2 sequences are ENHRY and SYGVKD. The V and J ends lost 4 bases and 8 bases respectively, with 14 bases between them. The source is a boy in the first two years of life with a congenital heart defect but otherwise immunologically healthy. Sequencing used thymus tissue. This chain uses TRBV10-3 with TRBJ1-2; the D gene is possibly TRBD1 (5 bases). CDR3 bases: TGTGCCATCAGTGGTAGGGAGGGGAGGGGCTACACCTTC. Encoded protein: CAISGREGRGYTF.